These 2 T cell receptor beta chains were sequenced from one sample in a study of T cells in Graves' hyperthyroidism and ophthalmopathy. Amplified TCR beta CDR3 regions came from RNA transcripts. When the TCR CDR3 underwent first-round RT-PCR, the HTBI primer set was used. TCRdb redid the calling of the multiplex PCR reads with MiXCR, one entry per CDR3 protein. The repertoire holds about 600,000 distinct CDR3 sequences, with roughly 16% as singletons. The sample taken for sequencing was blood. These receptors originate from a woman aged 35 to 49 with Graves' ophthalmopathy.

V and J are TRBV6-2 or TRBV6-3 and TRBJ2-1; 14 bases line up with TRBD2. Germline CDR1 and CDR2: MNHEY and SVGEGT. The CDR3 is 16 amino acids. The ends lost 5 bases at V and 6 bases at J; junction bases unmatched: 6. In nucleotides, the CDR3 is TGTGCCAGCAGTGCAGGACTAGCGGGAGGAGGCAATGAGCAGTTCTTC. Translating gives CASSAGLAGGGNEQFF.

This clonotype turned up a few times. This chain connects TRBV4-2 to TRBJ2-3; D is ambiguous. Per germline, CDR1 LGHNA and CDR2 YNFKEQ. The ends were cut back, 1 base at V and 6 bases at J, with 11 bases in the middle. There are 14 residues in the CDR3. The CDR3 sequence is CASSQAGPFDTQYF. CDR3 nucleotide sequence: TGTGCCAGCAGCCAAGCGGGCCCTTTCGATACGCAGTATTTT.